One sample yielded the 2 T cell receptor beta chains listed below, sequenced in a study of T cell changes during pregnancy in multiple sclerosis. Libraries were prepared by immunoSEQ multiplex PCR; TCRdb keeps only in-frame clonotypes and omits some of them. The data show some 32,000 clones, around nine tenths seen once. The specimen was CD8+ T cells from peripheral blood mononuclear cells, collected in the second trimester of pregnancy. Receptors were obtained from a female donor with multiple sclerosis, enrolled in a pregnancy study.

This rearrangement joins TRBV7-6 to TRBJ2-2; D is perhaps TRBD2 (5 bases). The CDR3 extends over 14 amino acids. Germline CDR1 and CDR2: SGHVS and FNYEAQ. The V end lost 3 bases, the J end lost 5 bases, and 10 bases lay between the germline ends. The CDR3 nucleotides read TGTGCCAGCAGCTTCCGGGAAAGTACCGGGGAGCTGTTTTTT. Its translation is CASSFRESTGELFF.

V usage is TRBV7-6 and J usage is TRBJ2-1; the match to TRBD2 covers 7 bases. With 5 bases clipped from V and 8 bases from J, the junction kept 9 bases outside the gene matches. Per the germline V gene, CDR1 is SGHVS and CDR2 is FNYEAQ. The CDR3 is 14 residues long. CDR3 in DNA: TGTGCCAGCAGCGGGAAAGGACTAGGCCATGAGCAGTTCTTC. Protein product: CASSGKGLGHEQFF.